These 9 T cell receptor beta chains share one sample of origin, sequenced in a study of OX40 agonist ivuxolimab in advanced cancers. Profiling relied on immunoSEQ multiplex PCR, and the TCRdb table lists in-frame clones only, not all of them. The sample contains about 75,000 clones, roughly 81% of which appear only once. Sequenced here: CD4+ or CD8+ T cells sorted from blood, sampled in a trial of the OX40 agonist ivuxolimab. These receptors were collected from an adult with an advanced solid tumor such as melanoma, head and neck, liver or kidney cancer.

The table lists this clone with a count of one. V gene TRBV5-1 combines with J gene TRBJ2-4, with TRBD2 matching over 11 bases. The length of the CDR3 is 16 residues. Germline V gene data show CDR1 as SGHRS and CDR2 as YFSETQ. V lost 2 bases, J lost 0 bases, and 1 base stayed unmatched. CDR3 sequence reads: CASSFTSGGAKNIQYF. The CDR3, as DNA: TGCGCCAGCAGCTTCACTAGCGGGGGAGCCAAAAACATTCAGTACTTC. The whole variable domain, filled in from reference TRBV5-1 and TRBJ2-4, reads KAGVTQTPRYLIKTRGQQVTLSCSPISGHRSVSWYQQTPGQGLQFLFEYFSETQRNKGNFPGRFSGRQFSNSRSEMNVSTLELGDSALYLCASSFTSGGAKNIQYFGAGTRLSVL.

The gene calls are TRBV7-9 and TRBJ1-1, with unresolved D. The CDR3 consists of 14 residues. V gave up 0 bases and J gave up 7 bases, with 12 bases separating them. Germline V gene lookup returns CDR1 SEHNR and CDR2 FQNEAQ (reference sequence). The CDR3 reads CASSLAVRGNEAFF. The DNA for the CDR3 is TGTGCCAGCAGCTTAGCGGTCAGAGGGAATGAAGCTTTCTTT. Variable domain in full (rest from reference TRBV7-9 and TRBJ1-1): DTGVSQNPRHKITKRGQNVTFRCDPISEHNRLYWYRQTLGQGPEFLTYFQNEAQLEKSRLLSDRFSAERPKGSFSTLEIQRTEQGDSAMYLCASSLAVRGNEAFFGQGTRLTVV.

The rearrangement uses TRBV11-1 and TRBJ2-1; 10 bases map to TRBD2. In germline, CDR1 is SGHAT, CDR2 FQDESV (reference sequence). The CDR3 consists of 16 residues. V dropped 2 bases and J dropped 4; count of bases not matched to a gene: 5. In DNA, the CDR3 is TGTGCCAGCAGCTTACCTAGGACTAGCGGTTACAATGAGCAGTTCTTC. Translating gives CASSLPRTSGYNEQFF.

V and J are TRBV6-6 and TRBJ1-3; D is ambiguous. CDR3 size: 15 residues. The V gene lost 4 bases and the J gene lost 0 bases, with 10 bases spanning the gap. Germline V gene lookup returns CDR1 MNHNY and CDR2 SVGAGI (reference sequence). The CDR3 DNA is TGTGCCAGCAGTTCCCGGGAAGTCTCTGGAAACACCATATATTTT. Residues: CASSSREVSGNTIYF.

J is TRBJ2-7 and V is TRBV7-2; D might be TRBD1 (5 bases). V lost 4 bases, J lost 5 bases, and 12 bases lay in between. The germline V gene has CDR1 SGHTA and CDR2 FQGNSA. The CDR3 covers 13 residues. The CDR3 DNA reads TGTGCCAGCAGCTCCCAGGGTATCCACGAGCAGTACTTC. This codes for CASSSQGIHEQYF. Full variable domain (missing parts from reference TRBV7-2 and TRBJ2-7): GAGVSQSPSNKVTEKGKDVELRCDPISGHTALYWYRQSLGQGLEFLIYFQGNSAPDKSGLPSDRFSAERTGGSVSTLTIQRTQQEDSAVYLCASSSQGIHEQYFGPGTRLTVT.

V usage is TRBV19 and J usage is TRBJ2-5; 7 nucleotides line up with TRBD1. Per the germline V gene, CDR1 is LNHDA and CDR2 is SQIVND (reference sequence). V was clipped by 5 bases and J by 1 base; unmatched bases: 7. The length of the CDR3 is 15 residues. The CDR3 DNA sequence: TGTGCCAGTAGTTTGAACAGGGGACCCCAAGAGACCCAGTACTTC. Residues: CASSLNRGPQETQYF.

This chain links TRBV5-1 with TRBJ1-5; unclear D gene. This CDR3 contains 13 residues. Trimming pared 0 bases from V and 5 bases from J, leaving 6 bases between. The V gene's germline CDR1 is SGHRS and CDR2 YFSETQ. CDR3 amino acids: CASSLAGDQPQHF. The CDR3 DNA reads as TGCGCCAGCAGCTTGGCTGGGGATCAGCCCCAGCATTTT.

V and J are TRBV28 and TRBJ2-5; D ambiguous. CDR1 and CDR2 from the germline V gene are MDHEN and SYDVKM. Trimming removed 3 bases from V and 5 bases from J, with 13 bases in between. The CDR3 sequence is 14 residues long. CDR3 protein: CASSFYITRETQYF. CDR3 nucleotides: TGTGCCAGCAGTTTTTACATAACGCGGGAGACCCAGTACTTC.

The V call is TRBV7-2, the J call TRBJ2-1; weak D call: TRBD2 (5 bases). CDR3 length: 15 residues. V lost 5 bases, J lost 8 bases, and 19 bases lay in between. Germline V gene lookup returns CDR1 SGHTA and CDR2 FQGNSA. The CDR3 nucleotides read TGTGCCAGCAGCCAGCGGACGGGCGTCGGGGATGAGCAGTTCTTC. Amino acid sequence: CASSQRTGVGDEQFF.